This T cell receptor beta chain is from a study of blood T cell repertoires in COVID-19. Study context: PBMCs, B-cell-depleted T cells, or T cells were the source of the cDNA or gDNA that made up the material.

Sequencing used immunoSEQ multiplex PCR; TCRdb keeps in-frame clones, though not all of them. The sample has over 200,000 clones, 86% seen once. The clonotype comes from a woman aged 45-65 years in a cohort exposed to, infected with or recovered from COVID-19 (not recorded which). The sequenced sample was PBMCs or T cells enriched from blood (not recorded which).

CDR3 sequence reads: CASSEAGGFATNEKLFF. The CDR3 nucleotides read TGTGCCAGCAGTGAAGCGGGGGGTTTTGCAACTAATGAAAAACTGTTTTTT. This chain joins TRBV2 and TRBJ1-4; tentatively, D is TRBD1 (5 bases). This CDR3 is built from 17 residues. V was pared by 0 bases and J by 0 bases, with 11 bases between. From germline, CDR1 is SNHLY and CDR2 FYNNEI.